These 29 T cell receptor beta chains were all obtained from the same sample, sequenced in a study of cytomegalovirus exposure and HLA in healthy donors. This PCR relied on a set of 60 Vbeta primers and 13 Jbeta primers. Produced via immunoSEQ multiplex PCR; TCRdb's table is partial and in-frame only. The sample lists some 150,000 clones, over 60% occurring once. The sample comprised PBMCs. These receptors came from a woman aged 30 to 39 in good health and CMV-seronegative.

This chain joins TRBV30 and TRBJ1-2, with D perhaps TRBD1 (5 bases). The V end was cut by 7 bases, the J end by 2 bases, with 14 bases between. This CDR3 is built from 13 residues. Germline loops: CDR1 GTSNPN, CDR2 SVGIG (reference sequence). The CDR3 sequence: CASHQGVNYGYTF. The CDR3 DNA follows: TGTGCCTCCCACCAAGGGGTAAACTATGGCTACACCTTC.

The V call is TRBV7-9, the J call TRBJ2-7; no clear D gene. The CDR3 is 11 residues long. Trimming removed 4 bases from V and 4 bases from J, with 5 bases in between. Germline lookup yields CDR1 SEHNR and CDR2 FQNEAQ (reference sequence). CDR3 in amino acids: CASSSQYEQYF. In nucleotides, the CDR3 is TGTGCCAGCAGCTCACAATACGAGCAGTACTTC.

Only a few counts were recorded for this clone. The CDR3 spells CASSQDSAGGGFYEQYF. For the CDR3, the DNA is TGCGCCAGCAGCCAAGATTCGGCAGGGGGCGGCTTCTACGAGCAGTACTTC. The chain carries TRBV4-3 and TRBJ2-5, with TRBD1 identical over 8 bases. The J call may be mistaken, given a closer DNA end match to TRBJ2-7. Germline V CDR1 and CDR2: LGHNA, YSLEER. The CDR3 runs to 17 residues.

The chain joins TRBV7-9 to TRBJ1-4; 9 nucleotides match TRBD1. Trimming took 4 bases from V and 7 from J; bases not matched to a gene: 4. Germline V lookup: CDR1 SEHNR, CDR2 FQNEAQ (reference sequence). This CDR3 comprises 14 residues. CDR3: CASSWGQGVEKLFF. The CDR3 DNA reads as TGTGCCAGCAGCTGGGGACAGGGAGTTGAAAAACTGTTTTTT.

The chain combines TRBV6-5 with TRBJ1-5; D uncertain. Germline V gene sequence: CDR1 MNHEY, CDR2 SVGAGI. The CDR3 sequence is 14 residues long. Trimming removed 4 bases from V and 6 bases from J, with 13 bases in between. The CDR3 nucleotides are TGTGCCAGCAGTTCGGGAGGTTTTGGTCAGCCCCAGCATTTT. Translation gives CASSSGGFGQPQHF.

The chain links TRBV10-3 to TRBJ1-6; 9 bases agree with TRBD1. V shed 4 bases and J 10 bases; nucleotides not matched to a gene: 8. Per the germline V gene, CDR1 is ENHRY and CDR2 is SYGVKD. This CDR3 has 15 amino acids. The CDR3 nucleotides read TGTGCCATCAGTGCTGGGACAGGGTGGGACTCACCCCTCCACTTT. Its protein product is CAISAGTGWDSPLHF.

This clone was seen a handful of times. The chain has TRBV4-3 and TRBJ2-5, with D possibly matching TRBD2 (6 bases). Germline CDR1 reads LGHNA; CDR2 reads YSLEER. CDR3 length: 15 amino acids. V lost 0 bases, J lost 7 bases, and 15 bases lay in between. CDR3 sequence: CASSQDLSGGGTQYF. CDR3 bases: TGCGCCAGCAGCCAAGATCTTAGCGGCGGCGGGACCCAGTACTTC.

This clone was detected only a few times. J is TRBJ2-7 and V is TRBV27; D may be TRBD2 (5 bases). The CDR3 loop spans 14 amino acids. The germline V gene has CDR1 MNHEY and CDR2 SMNVEV (reference sequence). Trimming removed 1 base from V and 3 bases from J, with 10 bases in between. The CDR3 protein is CASSLFGGGYEQYF. Here the CDR3 DNA reads TGTGCCAGCAGTTTATTTGGTGGAGGCTACGAGCAGTACTTC.

The rearrangement uses TRBV7-8 and TRBJ2-1; D is uncertain. With 7 bases removed from V and 4 bases from J, the gap between germline ends came to 17 bases. Germline CDR1 reads SGHVS; CDR2 reads FQNEAQ. The CDR3 loop spans 15 amino acids. The CDR3 is CASTFSGPSYNEQFF. The CDR3 DNA reads TGTGCCAGCACCTTTTCTGGGCCATCTTACAATGAGCAGTTCTTC.

The chain couples TRBV15 to TRBJ2-1, with D possibly being TRBD2 (7 bases). Germline CDR1 reads LNHNV; CDR2 reads YYDKDF (reference sequence). Trimming cost V 3 bases and J 2 bases, with 20 bases left between them. The CDR3 is 18 amino acids. The CDR3 DNA reads TGTGCCACCAGCAGGGGGGGGCTCGGGCCAAACGCCTACAATGAGCAGTTCTTC. This translates into CATSRGGLGPNAYNEQFF. Complete variable domain (other parts from reference TRBV15 and TRBJ2-1): DAMVIQNPRYQVTQFGKPVTLSCSQTLNHNVMYWYQQKSSQAPKLLFHYYDKDFNNEADTPDNFQSRRPNTSFCFLDIRSPGLGDTAMYLCATSRGGLGPNAYNEQFFGPGTRLTVL.

This clone was counted between two and nine times. The rearrangement uses TRBV6-1 and TRBJ2-3; D uncertain. Germline CDR1 and CDR2: MNHNS and SASEGT. This CDR3 is built from 15 residues. Trimming stripped 1 base from V and 2 bases from J, with 10 bases between. The CDR3 is CASSEVPEYTDTQYF. CDR3 DNA: TGTGCCAGCAGTGAAGTCCCGGAGTACACAGATACGCAGTATTTT.

The rearrangement joins TRBV9 to TRBJ2-7, with 12 bases matching TRBD2. The V gene's germline CDR1 is SGDLS and CDR2 YYNGEE. V lost 5 bases, J lost 8 bases, and 5 bases stayed unmatched. The CDR3 runs 13 residues. CDR3 coding DNA: TGTGCCAGCAGTTTCGGACTAGCGGGACAGCAGTACTTC. This gives the protein CASSFGLAGQQYF.

The chain employs TRBV27 and TRBJ2-4; D is perhaps TRBD1 (7 bases). The germline gives CDR1 MNHEY, CDR2 SMNVEV (reference sequence). Trimming took 5 bases from V and 1 from J, leaving 9 bases between them. This CDR3 is 14 amino acids long. Here the CDR3 reads CASSQGGAKNIQYF. DNA of the CDR3: TGTGCCAGCAGTCAGGGGGGTGCCAAAAACATTCAGTACTTC.

CDR3 sequence reads: CAWSVGGYGQPQHF. CDR3 sequence (DNA): TGTGCCTGGAGTGTAGGAGGGTACGGTCAGCCCCAGCATTTT. The V call is TRBV30, the J call TRBJ1-5; D is uncertain. Germline V lookup: CDR1 GTSNPN, CDR2 SVGIG (reference sequence). The V end lost 0 bases, the J end lost 6 bases, and 12 bases lay between the germline ends. This CDR3 has 14 residues.

V gene TRBV28 combines with J gene TRBJ1-4, with 7 bases that match TRBD1. Per the germline V gene, CDR1 is MDHEN and CDR2 is SYDVKM. This CDR3 has 15 residues. V trimming: 5 bases; J trimming: 4 bases; junction bases outside the gene matches: 7. Here the CDR3 DNA reads TGTGCCAGCAGTGTTGGGACAGCCTATAATGAAAAACTGTTTTTT. Protein sequence: CASSVGTAYNEKLFF.

This clone was seen a handful of times. This chain uses TRBV4-3 with TRBJ2-2; 10 nucleotides line up with TRBD2. Germline loops: CDR1 LGHNA, CDR2 YSLEER. V lost 0 bases, J lost 8 bases, and 18 bases stayed unmatched. The CDR3 has 20 residues. CDR3 sequence reads: CASSQDLVLPLAGAVGELFF. As DNA, the CDR3 is TGCGCCAGCAGCCAAGATCTTGTCCTACCCCTAGCGGGGGCTGTGGGGGAGCTGTTTTTT.

This chain joins TRBV7-3 and TRBJ2-3; 10 bases line up with TRBD1. The CDR3 is made up of 15 amino acids. Trimming removed 5 bases from V and 4 bases from J; junction bases left unmatched: 6. Germline V gene data show CDR1 as SGHTA and CDR2 as FQGTGA. The CDR3 bases are TGTGCCAGCAGCCCGACTGGGACAGGGGCAGATACGCAGTATTTT. It specifies CASSPTGTGADTQYF.

This rearrangement joins TRBV7-9 to TRBJ1-1; no firm D call. The CDR3 consists of 13 residues. Germline V gene data show CDR1 as SEHNR and CDR2 as FQNEAQ (reference sequence). V was trimmed by 6 bases and J by 4 bases, leaving 12 bases between them. CDR3 in amino acids: CASSYRVSTEAFF. DNA for the CDR3: TGTGCCAGCAGTTACCGTGTGAGCACTGAAGCTTTCTTT.

The chain has TRBV19 and TRBJ1-5, with D hard to call. The CDR3 runs to 13 residues. Per germline, CDR1 LNHDA and CDR2 SQIVND (reference sequence). Trimming took off 6 bases at V and 3 bases at J, with 9 bases between the two ends. CDR3 region: CASRETVNQPQHF. The CDR3, as DNA: TGTGCCAGTAGGGAGACGGTCAATCAGCCCCAGCATTTT.

The chain links TRBV11-2 to TRBJ2-7; 14 nucleotides match TRBD2. The V segment lost 5 bases and the J segment 5 bases; nucleotides outside the gene matches: 5. The CDR3 spans 15 residues. Germline V CDR1 and CDR2: SGHAT, FQNNGV. This chain's CDR3 is CASSQGLAGDHEQYF. The DNA for the CDR3 is TGTGCCAGCAGCCAGGGACTAGCGGGGGACCACGAGCAGTACTTC.

This clone was observed a handful of times. The chain's CDR3 is CASSAASNEQFF. DNA for the CDR3: TGTGCCAGCAGCGCAGCGTCGAATGAGCAGTTCTTC. The chain combines TRBV7-8 with TRBJ2-1, with D uncertain. The CDR3 sequence is 12 residues long. Germline V gene lookup returns CDR1 SGHVS and CDR2 FQNEAQ. Deletions cut 5 bases from V and 7 bases from J, with 9 bases between.

The V gene is TRBV7-6, the J gene TRBJ2-1, with 8 bases lining up with TRBD1. This CDR3 spans 15 amino acids. The V gene end was trimmed by 5 bases and the J gene end by 8 bases; junction bases not matched to a gene: 11. Germline V lookup: CDR1 SGHVS, CDR2 FNYEAQ. CDR3 sequence reads: CASSPQQGGRDEQFF. CDR3 nucleotide sequence: TGTGCCAGCAGCCCACAACAGGGGGGTAGGGATGAGCAGTTCTTC.

CDR3 sequence: CAWGLSYGYTF. The CDR3 bases are TGTGCCTGGGGACTGAGCTATGGCTACACCTTC. The chain has TRBV30 and TRBJ1-2; D unclear. V lost 5 bases, J lost 4 bases, and 8 bases lay in between. This CDR3 is built from 11 residues. Germline V gene data show CDR1 as GTSNPN and CDR2 as SVGIG (reference sequence). The full variable domain, rest sourced from reference TRBV30 and TRBJ1-2, is SQTIHQWPATLVQPVGSPLSLECTVEGTSNPNLYWYRQAAGRGLQLLFYSVGIGQISSEVPQNLSASRPQDRQFILSSKKLLLSDSGFYLCAWGLSYGYTFGSGTRLTVV.

The J gene is TRBJ2-5, the V gene TRBV27, with 7 bases identical to TRBD2. The CDR3 runs 12 residues. Germline V gives CDR1 MNHEY, CDR2 SMNVEV (reference sequence). V lost 4 bases to trimming and J lost 4 bases; unmatched junction nucleotides: 0. The CDR3 DNA reads as TGTGCCAGCAGTTCTAGCGGAGAGACCCAGTACTTC. As protein: CASSSSGETQYF.

The rearrangement joins TRBV4-3 to TRBJ2-7, with TRBD2 matching 8 bases. Unmatched junction bases numbered 10, after V lost 3 bases and J lost 0 bases. The CDR3 spans 17 residues. From germline, CDR1 is LGHNA and CDR2 YSLEER. The DNA of the CDR3 is TGCGCCAGCAGCCAGGCCGGGAGGGGTCTGCCCTCCTACGAGCAGTACTTC. Translating it yields CASSQAGRGLPSYEQYF.

For this clone: Germline is not matched at one junction end, which may reflect a read error. V usage is TRBV15 and J usage is TRBJ1-5; no reliable D call. This CDR3 contains 13 residues. Germline V CDR1 and CDR2: LNHNV, YYDKDF (reference sequence). The CDR3 here is CAGWRSSHQPQHF. DNA of the CDR3: TGTGCCGGTTGGCGGTCTAGCCATCAGCCCCAGCATTTT.

The genes are TRBV6-1 and TRBJ2-3; TRBD1 matches 8 bases. V shed 6 bases, J shed 4 bases, and the junction held 6 bases outside the gene matches. This CDR3 has 14 amino acids. Germline V CDR1 and CDR2: MNHNS, SASEGT. CDR3 residues: CASSALTGADTQYF. The CDR3 DNA is TGTGCCAGCAGCGCATTGACAGGGGCAGATACGCAGTATTTT.

This clone showed up just a few times. The rearrangement uses TRBV10-3 and TRBJ2-1, with D unclear. The CDR3 loop spans 13 amino acids. Germline V gene sequence: CDR1 ENHRY, CDR2 SYGVKD. Between the trimmed V and J ends, which lost 8 bases and 1 base, there was a span of 9 bases. In DNA form, the CDR3 reads TGTGCCATCCAGGCATCATCCTACAATGAGCAGTTCTTC. It specifies CAIQASSYNEQFF.

The chain couples TRBV11-2 to TRBJ2-5; TRBD1 matches 8 bases. The CDR3 is made up of 15 amino acids. Germline loops: CDR1 SGHAT, CDR2 FQNNGV. Trimming at V came to 3 bases and at J to 2 bases, leaving 5 bases not matched to a gene. This CDR3 is CASSFAGGVQETQYF. The CDR3 DNA sequence: TGTGCCAGCAGCTTTGCAGGGGGCGTTCAAGAGACCCAGTACTTC.